The clone carrying this T cell receptor (beta chain) was picked up a small number of times. Germline lookup yields CDR1 LGHDT and CDR2 YNNKEL (reference sequence). The CDR3 loop spans 15 amino acids. The ends lost 4 bases at V and 5 bases at J; junction bases unmatched: 9. TCRdb reanalysed the 5' RACE reads using MiXCR and keeps one entry per CDR3 protein. The data hold fewer than 550,000 distinct CDR3 sequences, with about 19% observed a single time. These data belong to a study of T-cell memory formation after mild COVID-19. The chain couples TRBV3-1 to TRBJ2-7, with 9 bases that match TRBD1. Sequencing was done on a sample of PBMCs or a T cell subset sorted from them (not recorded which). The source of this sequence is an adult woman who had mild COVID-19 (a few samples of this study predate the infection). Cell type and time point are not known. CDR3 loop: CASSPSLDRGHEQYF. The CDR3, as DNA: TGTGCCAGCAGCCCCTCTCTGGACAGGGGACACGAGCAGTACTTC.